These T cell receptor beta chains were read from a single sample in a study of blood T cell repertoires in COVID-19. Sequencing used immunoSEQ multiplex PCR; TCRdb keeps in-frame clones, though not all of them. The table shows roughly 130,000 clones, with about 80% occurring only once. Sequenced material: peripheral blood. The receptors shown here come from a woman in her fifties or sixties with acute or convalescent COVID-19. The CDR3 runs from the conserved cysteine through the conserved F or W. The order of the fields is D gene, V gene, J gene, CDR3 protein, CDR3 DNA. A D gene is named only where the DNA matches it firmly.

NA	TRBV27	TRBJ1-2	CASSLSHTNPLTDRWANGYTF	TGTGCCAGCAGTTTATCGCACACCAATCCTCTGACAGATAGGTGGGCTAATGGCTACACCTTC
TRBD2	TRBV25-1	TRBJ2-7	CASSEYRLAGGPVHEQYF	TGTGCCAGCAGTGAATATAGACTAGCGGGGGGGCCGGTGCACGAGCAGTACTTC
NA	TRBV28	TRBJ2-2	CAAKTGNTGELFF	TGTGCCGCTAAGACGGGGAACACCGGGGAGCTGTTTTTT
NA	TRBV6-1	TRBJ2-5	CASSESPVKETQYF	TGTGCCAGCAGTGAAAGCCCCGTCAAAGAGACCCAGTACTTC
TRBD1	TRBV19	TRBJ1-5	CASSTTGGELSNQPQHF	TGTGCCAGTAGTACGACAGGGGGCGAACTTAGCAATCAGCCCCAGCATTTT
TRBD2	TRBV5-4	TRBJ2-7	CASSTSVMAGGTYEQYF	TGTGCCAGCAGCACCTCGGTTATGGCGGGGGGTACCTACGAGCAGTACTTC
NA	TRBV2	TRBJ1-3	CASMRASGNTIYF	TGTGCCAGCATGCGGGCCTCTGGAAACACCATATATTTT
NA	TRBV2	TRBJ2-3	CASRKIVGGTDTQYF	TGTGCCAGCAGGAAAATCGTCGGGGGCACAGATACGCAGTATTTT
NA	TRBV9	TRBJ2-2	CASSAVGGTGELFF	TGTGCCAGCAGCGCCGTGGGGGGCACCGGGGAGCTGTTTTTT
NA	TRBV18	TRBJ1-6	CASSPLDNSPLHF	TGTGCCAGCTCACCACTCGATAATTCACCCCTCCACTTT
TRBD1	TRBV5-8	TRBJ1-2	CASSFVTGEDGYTF	TGTGCCAGCAGCTTCGTTACAGGGGAGGATGGCTACACCTTC
NA	TRBV11-2	TRBJ2-7	CASSQQGHEQYF	TGTGCCAGCAGCCAACAGGGTCACGAGCAGTACTTC
NA	TRBV19	TRBJ1-2	CASSMSVHYTF	TGTGCCAGTAGTATGTCGGTTCACTACACCTTC
NA	TRBV18	TRBJ2-1	CASSPPGLNVDHNYNEQFF	TGTGCCAGCTCACCACCGGGACTGAATGTTGATCATAACTACAATGAGCAGTTCTTC
NA	TRBV18	TRBJ1-3	CASSPLAVSSGNTIYF	TGTGCCAGCTCACCACTGGCGGTCAGCTCTGGAAACACCATATATTTT